This T cell receptor (beta chain) comes out of a study of cytotoxic CD8 clonotypes in ibrutinib-treated CLL. Study outcomes and limitations: Clonality climbed at ibrutinib response, then dropped toward baseline at progression.

This table comes from immunoSEQ multiplex PCR, and its TCRdb copy is limited to in-frame clones, with some not included. The table has about 17,000 clones, approximately 64% seen once; the top ten hold around a quarter. CDR3 length: 15 amino acids. V was clipped by 2 bases and J by 5 bases; unmatched bases: 7. The germline V gene has CDR1 SGHTA and CDR2 FQGTGA. Details on this clone: Its antigen is not known.

The sequence came from a human donor with chronic lymphocytic leukemia. The J gene is TRBJ2-3, the V gene TRBV7-3, with TRBD2 matching 7 bases. Specimen: PBMCs, collected after 12 months of ibrutinib treatment. Here the CDR3 reads CASSLDSSGGDTQYF. The CDR3, as DNA: TGTGCCAGCAGCTTAGATTCTAGCGGAGGAGATACGCAGTATTTT.